These T cell receptor beta chains were read from a single sample in a study of preoperative IRX-2 immunotherapy in early breast cancer. Libraries were prepared by immunoSEQ multiplex PCR; TCRdb keeps only in-frame clonotypes and omits some of them. This sample yields some 19,000 clones, of which 70% to 90% are seen a single time; approximately 1.1% belongs to the top ten. The material was lymph node tissue, obtained after IRX-2 immunotherapy. These receptors were collected from a human donor with breast cancer. Both conserved end residues are part of each CDR3. The D gene is left open where the match is weak. Clone size is shown for a subset of rows, as once, few, many or a class of expanded clone.

abundance,j_gene,v_gene,d_gene,CDR3nt,CDR3aa
NA,TRBJ2-2,TRBV11-3,TRBD2,TGTGCCAGCAGCCCTCGGGTAGCGGGGGCGGCTGGGGAGCTGTTTTTT,CASSPRVAGAAGELFF
NA,TRBJ1-5,TRBV19,NA,TGTGCCAGTAGTTACAGGACCGGTCAGCCCCAGCATTTT,CASSYRTGQPQHF
NA,TRBJ1-2,TRBV12-5,TRBD1,TGTGCTAGTGGCCGAGGCACAGGGGCGACTACCTATGGCTACACCTTC,CASGRGTGATTYGYTF
NA,TRBJ2-2,TRBV6-8,TRBD1,TGTGCCAGCAGTTCCCTCCTCGTTTACAGGGGCGCTAACGGGGAGCTGTTTTTT,CASSSLLVYRGANGELFF
NA,TRBJ2-7,TRBV18,NA,TGTGCCAGCTCCTCTCTTCTAGACAGAGGCAGACCCTACGAGCAGTACTTC,CASSSLLDRGRPYEQYF
NA,TRBJ2-3,TRBV29-1,TRBD1,TGCAGCGTCCGGACAGGGGGCTCGACAGATACGCAGTATTTT,CSVRTGGSTDTQYF
NA,TRBJ2-5,TRBV18,NA,TGTGCCAGCTCATCCGAAGAAGAGACCCAGTACTTC,CASSSEEETQYF
NA,TRBJ2-3,TRBV18,TRBD2,TGTGCCAGCTCGTCTCTAGCGGGAGCAAATACAGATACGCAGTATTTT,CASSSLAGANTDTQYF
NA,TRBJ1-5,TRBV6-8,TRBD1,TGTGCCAGCACCCCATTTACAGGGGCGGAACAGCCCCAGCATTTT,CASTPFTGAEQPQHF
NA,TRBJ2-6,TRBV6-8,NA,TGTGCCAGCAGTATGTCCCAGGCAGGGGCCAACGTCCTGACTTTC,CASSMSQAGANVLTF
NA,TRBJ2-5,TRBV11-3,TRBD2,TGTGCCAGCAGCTTTGGGACTAGCGGGATTTTCGAGACCCAGTACTTC,CASSFGTSGIFETQYF
few,TRBJ2-7,TRBV6-8,TRBD2,TGTGCCAGCAGTGAGCGGGGGAGCTCCTACGAGCAGTACTTC,CASSERGSSYEQYF
NA,TRBJ2-3,TRBV7-5,NA,TGTGCCAGCAGTCAACAATCGCGGAGCACAGATACGCAGTATTTT,CASSQQSRSTDTQYF
NA,TRBJ1-1,TRBV28,NA,TGTGCCAGCAGCCCTCCCCGAGGGAGAGGAACTGAAGCTTTCTTT,CASSPPRGRGTEAFF
NA,TRBJ1-5,TRBV19,NA,TGTGCCAGTAGTATAGCAAGGGGAGGGATTCAGCCCCAGCATTTT,CASSIARGGIQPQHF
once,TRBJ1-1,TRBV18,TRBD1,TGTGCCAGCTCATCGGGACAGGGAGGGACTGAAGCTTTCTTT,CASSSGQGGTEAFF
NA,TRBJ2-5,TRBV15,NA,TGTGCCACCAGCAGAGGGCAGGGCCAAGAGACCCAGTACTTC,CATSRGQGQETQYF